Each of the 8 T cell receptor beta chains below was sequenced from the same sample in a study of blood T cell repertoires in COVID-19. Profiled with immunoSEQ multiplex PCR; TCRdb holds only in-frame clones, not every one. The sample includes 150,000 to 200,000 clones, around three quarters of them seen just once. The source material was PBMCs or T cells enriched from blood (not recorded which). The receptors were gathered from a woman in her fifties or sixties with acute COVID-19.

CDR3 sequence: CASSSANNSPLHF. The CDR3, as DNA: TGTGCCAGCAGCTCCGCGAATAATTCACCCCTCCACTTT. The chain recombines TRBV7-6 with TRBJ1-6; no clear D gene. CDR3 size: 13 residues. Between the trimmed V and J ends, which lost 4 bases and 5 bases, there was a span of 6 bases. CDR1 and CDR2 from the germline V gene are SGHVS and FNYEAQ.

This clone was recorded once. This sequence joins TRBV5-1 and TRBJ2-6; 9 bases match TRBD1. V was clipped by 4 bases and J by 0 bases; unmatched bases: 17. This CDR3 contains 21 residues. The V gene's germline CDR1 is SGHRS and CDR2 YFSETQ. The CDR3 loop reads CASSPRRGQGPGDSGANVLTF. The CDR3, as DNA: TGCGCCAGCAGCCCACGCAGAGGACAGGGGCCGGGGGACTCTGGGGCCAACGTCCTGACTTTC.

The J gene is TRBJ2-3, the V gene TRBV6-2 or TRBV6-3, with TRBD1 matching over 12 bases. The CDR3 has 15 amino acids. V shed 4 bases, J shed 5 bases, and the junction held 4 bases outside the gene matches. Germline-derived CDR1 and CDR2 are MNHEY and SVGEGT. CDR3 sequence: CASSWDRGQVDTQYF. CDR3 coding DNA: TGTGCCAGCAGTTGGGACAGGGGGCAGGTAGATACGCAGTATTTT.

This chain joins TRBV5-5 and TRBJ1-2; D perhaps matches TRBD1 (5 bases). This CDR3 region has 17 residues. Trimming removed 4 bases at V and 4 bases at J, with 23 bases between. The V gene's germline CDR1 is SGHKS and CDR2 YYEKEE (reference sequence). As DNA, the CDR3 is TGTGCCAGCAGCAGAATCATAGCCGGGACTTCGGGCTATGGCTACACCTTC. This encodes CASSRIIAGTSGYGYTF.

The genes are TRBV3-1 (or the pseudogene TRBV3-2) and TRBJ1-4; a possible D gene is TRBD1 (5 bases). The CDR3 contains 16 residues. Trimming removed 4 bases at V and 7 bases at J, with 19 bases between. From germline, CDR1 is LGHDT and CDR2 YNNKEL (reference sequence). DNA for the CDR3: TGTGCCAGCAGCCGCTTTGCCAGCCTGGGGGGTGAAAAACTGTTTTTT. It translates to CASSRFASLGGEKLFF.

The chain combines TRBV10-1 with TRBJ1-2; 9 nucleotides line up with TRBD1. The CDR3 is made up of 13 amino acids. Unmatched junction bases numbered 6, after V lost 5 bases and J lost 8 bases. The V gene's germline CDR1 is WNHNN and CDR2 SYGVQD (reference sequence). CDR3 sequence (DNA): TGCGCCAGCAGTCTCGACAGGGGGTTAGGCTACACCTTC. Encoded protein: CASSLDRGLGYTF.

J is TRBJ2-1 and V is TRBV6-5, with 9 bases lining up with TRBD2. The CDR3 length is 15 residues. The V segment lost 11 bases and the J segment 7 bases; nucleotides outside the gene matches: 15. CDR1 and CDR2 (germline): MNHEY, SVGAGI. Here the CDR3 DNA reads TGTGCCTCCGGGCGTCCGGGGACTAGCCAGAATGAGCAGTTCTTC. Translation gives CASGRPGTSQNEQFF.

This clone came up once. The chain employs TRBV28 and TRBJ1-4; D not resolved. The V end lost 7 bases, the J end lost 10 bases, and 13 bases lay between the germline ends. Germline-derived CDR1 and CDR2 are MDHEN and SYDVKM. The CDR3 covers 12 residues. The CDR3 here is CASTREVGKLFF. The CDR3 nucleotides are TGTGCCAGCACCCGGGAAGTGGGAAAACTGTTTTTT.